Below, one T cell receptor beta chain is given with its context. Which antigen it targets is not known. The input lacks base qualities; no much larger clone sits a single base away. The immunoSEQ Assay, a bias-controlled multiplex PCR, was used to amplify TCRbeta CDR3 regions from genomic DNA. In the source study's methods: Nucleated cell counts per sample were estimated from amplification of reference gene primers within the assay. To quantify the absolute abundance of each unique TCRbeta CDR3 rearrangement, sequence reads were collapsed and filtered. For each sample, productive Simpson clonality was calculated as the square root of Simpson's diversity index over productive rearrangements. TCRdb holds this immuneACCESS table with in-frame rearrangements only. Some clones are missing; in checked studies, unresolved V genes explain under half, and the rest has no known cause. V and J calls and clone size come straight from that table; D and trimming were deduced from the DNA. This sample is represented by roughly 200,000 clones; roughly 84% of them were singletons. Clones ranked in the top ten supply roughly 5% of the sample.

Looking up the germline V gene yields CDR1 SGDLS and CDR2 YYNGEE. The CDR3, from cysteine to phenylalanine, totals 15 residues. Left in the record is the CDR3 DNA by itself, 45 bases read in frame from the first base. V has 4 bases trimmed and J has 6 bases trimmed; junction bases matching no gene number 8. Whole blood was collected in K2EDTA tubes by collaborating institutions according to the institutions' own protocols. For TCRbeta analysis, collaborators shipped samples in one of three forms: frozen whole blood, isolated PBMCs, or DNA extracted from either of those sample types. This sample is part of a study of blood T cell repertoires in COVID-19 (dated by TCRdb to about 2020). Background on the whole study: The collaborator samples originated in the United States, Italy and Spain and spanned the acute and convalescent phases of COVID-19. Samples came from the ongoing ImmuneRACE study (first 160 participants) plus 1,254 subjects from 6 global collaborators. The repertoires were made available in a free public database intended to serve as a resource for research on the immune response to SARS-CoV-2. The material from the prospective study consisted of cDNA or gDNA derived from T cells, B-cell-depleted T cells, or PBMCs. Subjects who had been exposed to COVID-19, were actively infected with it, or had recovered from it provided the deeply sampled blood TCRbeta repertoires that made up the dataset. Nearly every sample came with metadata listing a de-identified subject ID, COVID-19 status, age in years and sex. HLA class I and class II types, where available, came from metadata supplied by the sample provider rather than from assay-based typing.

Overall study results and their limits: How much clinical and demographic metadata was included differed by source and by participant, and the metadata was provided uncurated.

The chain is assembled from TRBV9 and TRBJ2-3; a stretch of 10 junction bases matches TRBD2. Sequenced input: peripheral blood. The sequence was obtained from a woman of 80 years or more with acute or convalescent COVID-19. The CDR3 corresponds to CASSPASGGPDTQYF. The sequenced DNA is TGTGCCAGCAGCCCTGCTAGCGGGGGCCCGGATACGCAGTATTTT. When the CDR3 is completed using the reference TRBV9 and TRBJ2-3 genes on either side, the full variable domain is DSGVTQTPKHLITATGQRVTLRCSPRSGDLSVYWYQQSLDQGLQFLIQYYNGEERAKGNILERFSAQQFPDLHSELNLSSLELGDSALYFCASSPASGGPDTQYFGPGTRLTVL.